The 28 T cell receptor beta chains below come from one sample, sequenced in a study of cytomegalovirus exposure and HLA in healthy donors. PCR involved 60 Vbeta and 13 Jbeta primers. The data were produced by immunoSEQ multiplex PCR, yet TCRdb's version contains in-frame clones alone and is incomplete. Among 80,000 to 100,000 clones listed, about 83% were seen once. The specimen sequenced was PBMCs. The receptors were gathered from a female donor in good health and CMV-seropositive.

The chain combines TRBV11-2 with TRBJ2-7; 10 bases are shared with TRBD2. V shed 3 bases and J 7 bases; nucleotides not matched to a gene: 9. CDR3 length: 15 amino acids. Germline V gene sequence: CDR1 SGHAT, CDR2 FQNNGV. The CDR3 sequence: CASSFSGRALGEQYF. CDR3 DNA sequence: TGTGCCAGCAGCTTCAGCGGGAGGGCCTTGGGGGAGCAGTACTTC.

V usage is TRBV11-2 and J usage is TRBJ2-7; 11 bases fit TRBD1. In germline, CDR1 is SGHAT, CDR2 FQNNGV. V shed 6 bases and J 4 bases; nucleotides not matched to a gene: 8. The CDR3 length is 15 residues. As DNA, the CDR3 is TGTGCCAGCAGACCCGGACAGGGGGCGCGGTACGAGCAGTACTTC. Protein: CASRPGQGARYEQYF.

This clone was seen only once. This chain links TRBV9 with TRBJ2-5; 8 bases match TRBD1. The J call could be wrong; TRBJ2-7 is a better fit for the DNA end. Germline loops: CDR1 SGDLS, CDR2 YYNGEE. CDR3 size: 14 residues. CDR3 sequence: CASSVAGTGYEQYF. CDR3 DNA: TGTGCCAGCAGCGTAGCAGGGACAGGTTACGAGCAGTACTTC.

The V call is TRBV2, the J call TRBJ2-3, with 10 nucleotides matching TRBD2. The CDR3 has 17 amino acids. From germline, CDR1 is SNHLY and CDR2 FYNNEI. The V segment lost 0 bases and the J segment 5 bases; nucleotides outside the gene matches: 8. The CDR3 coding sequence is TGTGCCAGCAGTGAAGCCCAATTAGCGGGAGGACTAGATACGCAGTATTTT. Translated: CASSEAQLAGGLDTQYF.

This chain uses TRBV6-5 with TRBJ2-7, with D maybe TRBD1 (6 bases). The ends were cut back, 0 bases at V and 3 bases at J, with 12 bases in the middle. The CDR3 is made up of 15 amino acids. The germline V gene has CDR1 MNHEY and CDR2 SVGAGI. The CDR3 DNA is TGTGCCAGCAGTTACTCGAACAGGGCAGGCTACGAGCAGTACTTC. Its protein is CASSYSNRAGYEQYF.

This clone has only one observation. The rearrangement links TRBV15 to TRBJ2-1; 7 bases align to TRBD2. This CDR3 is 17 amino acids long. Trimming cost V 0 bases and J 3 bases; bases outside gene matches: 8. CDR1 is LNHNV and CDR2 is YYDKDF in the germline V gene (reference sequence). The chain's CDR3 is CATSRETSPLGYNEQFF. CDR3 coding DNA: TGTGCCACCAGCAGAGAGACTAGCCCCTTAGGCTACAATGAGCAGTTCTTC.

The chain's CDR3 is CASRRQGSNTEAFF. CDR3 sequence (DNA): TGTGCCAGCAGGCGACAGGGTTCGAACACTGAAGCTTTCTTT. The V gene is TRBV6-5, the J gene TRBJ1-1; 7 positions agree with TRBD1. Germline CDR1 is MNHEY and CDR2 is SVGAGI. V was pared by 6 bases and J by 1 base, with 5 bases of the junction left unmatched. The CDR3 is 14 residues long.

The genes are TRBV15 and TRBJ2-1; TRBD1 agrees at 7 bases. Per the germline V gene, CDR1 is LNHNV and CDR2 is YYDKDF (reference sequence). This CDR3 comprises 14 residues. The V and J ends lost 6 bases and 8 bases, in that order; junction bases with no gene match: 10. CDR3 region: CATRGQTFYHEQFF. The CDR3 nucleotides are TGTGCCACCAGGGGACAGACGTTTTACCATGAGCAGTTCTTC.

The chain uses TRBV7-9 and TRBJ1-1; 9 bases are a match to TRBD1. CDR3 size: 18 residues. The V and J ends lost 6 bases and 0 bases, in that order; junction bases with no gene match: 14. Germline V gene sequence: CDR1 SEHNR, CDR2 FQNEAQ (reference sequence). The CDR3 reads CASRLNPRQGDMNTEAFF. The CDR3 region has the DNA TGTGCCAGCAGGCTCAATCCTCGACAGGGGGACATGAACACTGAAGCTTTCTTT. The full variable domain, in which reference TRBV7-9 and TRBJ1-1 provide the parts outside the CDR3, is DTGVSQNPRHKITKRGQNVTFRCDPISEHNRLYWYRQTLGQGPEFLTYFQNEAQLEKSRLLSDRFSAERPKGSFSTLEIQRTEQGDSAMYLCASRLNPRQGDMNTEAFFGQGTRLTVV.

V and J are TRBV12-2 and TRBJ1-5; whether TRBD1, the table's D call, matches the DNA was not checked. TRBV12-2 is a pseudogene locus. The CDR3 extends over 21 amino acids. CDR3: CASRLGSKGTGGNSINQPQHF. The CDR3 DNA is TGTGCAAGTCGCTTAGGATCAAAAGGGACAGGGGGCAACTCTATTAATCAGCCCCAGCATTTT.

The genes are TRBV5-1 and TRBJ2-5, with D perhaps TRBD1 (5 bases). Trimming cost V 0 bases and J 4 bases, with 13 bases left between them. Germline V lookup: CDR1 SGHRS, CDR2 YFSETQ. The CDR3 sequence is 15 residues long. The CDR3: CASSLGQGNRETQYF. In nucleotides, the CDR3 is TGCGCCAGCAGCTTGGGGCAGGGCAACCGAGAGACCCAGTACTTC.

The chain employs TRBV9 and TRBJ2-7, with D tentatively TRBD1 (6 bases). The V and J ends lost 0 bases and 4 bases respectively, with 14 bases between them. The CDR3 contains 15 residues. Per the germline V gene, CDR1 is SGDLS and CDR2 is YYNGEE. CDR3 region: CASSVGALGAYEQYF. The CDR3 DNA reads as TGTGCCAGCAGCGTAGGGGCATTGGGGGCATACGAGCAGTACTTC.

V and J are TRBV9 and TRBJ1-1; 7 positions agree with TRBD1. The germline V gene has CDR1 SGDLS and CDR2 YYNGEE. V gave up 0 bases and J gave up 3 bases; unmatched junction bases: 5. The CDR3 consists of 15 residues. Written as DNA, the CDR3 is TGTGCCAGCAGCGTAGGCGTCAGGGGGGACACTGAAGCTTTCTTT. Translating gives CASSVGVRGDTEAFF.

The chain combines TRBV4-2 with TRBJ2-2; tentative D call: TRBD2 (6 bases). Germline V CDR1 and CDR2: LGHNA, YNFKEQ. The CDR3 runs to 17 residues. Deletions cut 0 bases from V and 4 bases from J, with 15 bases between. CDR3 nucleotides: TGTGCCAGCAGCCAAGAACCTAGCGACGAACTCACCGGGGAGCTGTTTTTT. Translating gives CASSQEPSDELTGELFF.

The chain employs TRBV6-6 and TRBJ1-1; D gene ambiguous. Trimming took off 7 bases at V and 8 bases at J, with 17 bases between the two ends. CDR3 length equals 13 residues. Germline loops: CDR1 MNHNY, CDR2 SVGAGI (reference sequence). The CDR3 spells CASTRGGLGEAFF. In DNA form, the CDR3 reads TGTGCCAGCACCCGAGGAGGGTTAGGCGAAGCTTTCTTT.

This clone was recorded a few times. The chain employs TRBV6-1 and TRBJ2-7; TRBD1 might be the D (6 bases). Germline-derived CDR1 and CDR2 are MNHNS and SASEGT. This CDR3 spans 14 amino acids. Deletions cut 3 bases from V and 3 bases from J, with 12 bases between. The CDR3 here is CASSDWGQGYEQYF. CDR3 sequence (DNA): TGTGCCAGCAGTGACTGGGGGCAGGGCTACGAGCAGTACTTC.

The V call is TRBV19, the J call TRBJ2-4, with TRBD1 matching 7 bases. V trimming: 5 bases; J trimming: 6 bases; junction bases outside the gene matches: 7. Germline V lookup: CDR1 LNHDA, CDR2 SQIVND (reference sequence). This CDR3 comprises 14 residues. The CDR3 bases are TGTGCCAGTAGTTTAGGACAGGACGGAAACATTCAGTACTTC. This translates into CASSLGQDGNIQYF.

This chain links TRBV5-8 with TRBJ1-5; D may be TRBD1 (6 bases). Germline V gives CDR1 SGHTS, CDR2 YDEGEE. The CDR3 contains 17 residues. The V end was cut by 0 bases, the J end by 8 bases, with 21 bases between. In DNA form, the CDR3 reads TGTGCCAGCAGCTTGGCTACGACAGGCGCAATCTTTGAGCCCCAGCATTTT. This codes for CASSLATTGAIFEPQHF.

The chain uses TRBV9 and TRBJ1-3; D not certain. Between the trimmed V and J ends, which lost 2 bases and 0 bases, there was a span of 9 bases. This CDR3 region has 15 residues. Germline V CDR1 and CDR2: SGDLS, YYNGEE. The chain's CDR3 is CASSVDTISGNTIYF. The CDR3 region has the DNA TGTGCCAGCAGCGTCGACACAATCTCTGGAAACACCATATATTTT.

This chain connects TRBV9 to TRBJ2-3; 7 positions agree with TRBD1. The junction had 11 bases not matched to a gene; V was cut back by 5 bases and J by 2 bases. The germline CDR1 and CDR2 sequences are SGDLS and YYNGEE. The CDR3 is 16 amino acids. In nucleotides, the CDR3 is TGTGCCAGCAGTGCCGGGGACAGTCAATTCACAGATACGCAGTATTTT. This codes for CASSAGDSQFTDTQYF. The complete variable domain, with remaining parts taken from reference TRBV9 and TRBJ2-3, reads DSGVTQTPKHLITATGQRVTLRCSPRSGDLSVYWYQQSLDQGLQFLIQYYNGEERAKGNILERFSAQQFPDLHSELNLSSLELGDSALYFCASSAGDSQFTDTQYFGPGTRLTVL.

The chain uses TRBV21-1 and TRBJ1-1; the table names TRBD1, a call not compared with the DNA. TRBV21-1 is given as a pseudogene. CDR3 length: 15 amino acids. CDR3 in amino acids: CASSKAGRLDPEAFF. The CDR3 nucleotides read TGTGCCAGCAGCAAAGCCGGCAGGTTAGACCCTGAAGCTTTCTTT.

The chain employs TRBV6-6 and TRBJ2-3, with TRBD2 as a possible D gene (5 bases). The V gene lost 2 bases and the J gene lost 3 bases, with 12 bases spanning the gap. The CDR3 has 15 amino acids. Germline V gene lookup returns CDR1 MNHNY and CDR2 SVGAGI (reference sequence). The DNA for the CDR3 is TGTGCCAGCAGTTACGACGAAACGGGGACAGATACGCAGTATTTT. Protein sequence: CASSYDETGTDTQYF.

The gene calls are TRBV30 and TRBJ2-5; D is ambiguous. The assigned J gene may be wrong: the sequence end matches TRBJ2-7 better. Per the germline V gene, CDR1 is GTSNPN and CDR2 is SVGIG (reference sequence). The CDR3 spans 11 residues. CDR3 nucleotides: TGTGCCTGGAGTATGTCATACGAGCAGTACTTC. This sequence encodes CAWSMSYEQYF.

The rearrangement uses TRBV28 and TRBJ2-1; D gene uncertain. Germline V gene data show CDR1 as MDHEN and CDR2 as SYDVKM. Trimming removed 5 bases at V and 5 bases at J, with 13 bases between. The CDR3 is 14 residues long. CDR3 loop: CASSPQALHNEQFF. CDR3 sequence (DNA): TGTGCCAGCAGTCCCCAGGCCCTGCACAATGAGCAGTTCTTC.

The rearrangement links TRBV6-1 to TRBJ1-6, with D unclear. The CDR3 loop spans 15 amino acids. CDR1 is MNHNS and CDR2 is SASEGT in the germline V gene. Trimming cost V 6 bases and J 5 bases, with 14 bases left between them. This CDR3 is CASRASSPDNSPLHF. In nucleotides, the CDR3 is TGTGCCAGCAGAGCTTCCTCTCCTGATAATTCACCCCTCCACTTT.

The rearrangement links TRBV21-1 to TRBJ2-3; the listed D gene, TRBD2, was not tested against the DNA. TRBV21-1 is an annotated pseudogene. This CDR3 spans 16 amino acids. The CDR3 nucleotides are TGTGCCAGCAGCAAAGCGCGGGAGGGCCGGGGTGATACGCAGTATTTT. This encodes CASSKAREGRGDTQYF.

DNA of the CDR3: TGTGCCAGCAGTTACGGGGAGATAAACACTGAAGCTTTCTTT. Translated, it gives CASSYGEINTEAFF. The chain has TRBV6-6 and TRBJ1-1, with unresolved D. The CDR3 covers 14 residues. The germline CDR1 and CDR2 sequences are MNHNY and SVGAGI (reference sequence). Deletions cut 2 bases from V and 2 bases from J, with 9 bases between.

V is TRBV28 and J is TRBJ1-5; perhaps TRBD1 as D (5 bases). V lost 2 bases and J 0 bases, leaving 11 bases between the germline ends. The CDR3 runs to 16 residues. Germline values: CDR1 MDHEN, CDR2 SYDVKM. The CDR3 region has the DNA TGTGCCAGCAGTTTAGTAGTCGGGGGTAGCAATCAGCCCCAGCATTTT. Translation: CASSLVVGGSNQPQHF.